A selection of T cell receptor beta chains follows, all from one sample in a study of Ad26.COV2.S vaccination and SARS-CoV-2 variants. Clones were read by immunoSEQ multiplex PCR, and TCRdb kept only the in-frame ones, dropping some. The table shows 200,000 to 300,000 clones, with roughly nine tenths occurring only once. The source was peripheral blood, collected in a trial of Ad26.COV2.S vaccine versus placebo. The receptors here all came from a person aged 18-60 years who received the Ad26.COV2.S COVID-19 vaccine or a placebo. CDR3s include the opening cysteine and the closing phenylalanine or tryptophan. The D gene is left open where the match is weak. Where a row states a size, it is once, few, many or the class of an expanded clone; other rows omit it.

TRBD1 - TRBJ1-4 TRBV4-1 TGCGCCAGCAGCCTATCAGGACAGGGGATGACGAATGAAAAACTGTTTTTT CASSLSGQGMTNEKLFF
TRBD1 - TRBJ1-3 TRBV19 TGTGCCAGTAGGACAGGGGGCGCGGGAAGAAACACCATATATTTT CASRTGGAGRNTIYF
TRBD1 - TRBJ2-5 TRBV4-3 TGCGCCAGCAGCCAAGATGGGCGAGGGGGCGAAGAGACCCAGTACTTC CASSQDGRGGEETQYF
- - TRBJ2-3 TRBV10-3 TGTGCCATCAGTGTAGGTGTTGAGAGAGATACGCAGTATTTT CAISVGVERDTQYF
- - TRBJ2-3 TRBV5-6 TGTGCCAGCAGCTTGGGGAATAGGCGCCTAGAGGGGCAGTATTTT CASSLGNRRLEGQYF
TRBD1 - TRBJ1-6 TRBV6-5 TGTGCCAGCAGTTACTATACGACAGGGTTCAATTCACCCCTCCACTTT CASSYYTTGFNSPLHF
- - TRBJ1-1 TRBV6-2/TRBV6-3 TGTGCCAGCAGTGTAGAGAACACTGAAGCTTTCTTT CASSVENTEAFF
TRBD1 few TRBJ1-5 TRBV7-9 TGTGCCAGCAGCCCCGGGACAGGGCCCAGCCATCAGCCCCAGCATTTT CASSPGTGPSHQPQHF
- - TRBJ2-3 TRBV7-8 TGTGCCAGCAGCTTAGATGGGTCTAGCACAGATACGCAGTATTTT CASSLDGSSTDTQYF
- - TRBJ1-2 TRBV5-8 TGTGCCAGCAGCTGGACACAGGGAGGGATGAGTGGCTATGGCTACACCTTC CASSWTQGGMSGYGYTF
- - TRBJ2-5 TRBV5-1 TGCGCCAGCAGCTTTTTGAATCTAGACCCCCAAGAGACCCAGTACTTC CASSFLNLDPQETQYF
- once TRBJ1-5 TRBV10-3 TGTGCCATCAGTGAGTCGAGGCAGCCCCAGCATTTT CAISESRQPQHF
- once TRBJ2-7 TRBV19 TGTGCCAGTAACGGACCCTCCTACGAGCAGTACTTC CASNGPSYEQYF
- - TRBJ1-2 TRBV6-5 TGTGCCAGCAGTTACTCTCGGCCCCGCGACTATGGCTACACCTTC CASSYSRPRDYGYTF
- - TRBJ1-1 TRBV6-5 TGTGCCAGCCGGGTCTTCGGGGAGAACACTGAAGCTTTCTTT CASRVFGENTEAFF
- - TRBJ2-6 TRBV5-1 TGCGCCAGCAATCGGGCCGAGAGCGGTGCAGGGCGCCCCAACGTCCTGACTTTC CASNRAESGAGRPNVLTF
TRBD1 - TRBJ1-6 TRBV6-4 TGTGCCAGCAGTACAGGGGATAATTCACCCCTCCACTTT CASSTGDNSPLHF
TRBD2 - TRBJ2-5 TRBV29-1 TGCAGCGTTGAACTAGCGGGGGAGTGGGAGACCCAGTACTTC CSVELAGEWETQYF
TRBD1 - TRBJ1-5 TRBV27 TGTGCCAGCAGTCAGGACAGGGTCAATCAGCCCCAGCATTTT CASSQDRVNQPQHF
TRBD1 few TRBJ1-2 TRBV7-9 TGTGCCAGCAGCCCCACCACACAGGGGCCTGGCTATGGCTACACCTTC CASSPTTQGPGYGYTF
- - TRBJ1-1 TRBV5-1 TGCGCCAGCAGCTTGGATGCAGGGGCGACTGAAGCTTTCTTT CASSLDAGATEAFF
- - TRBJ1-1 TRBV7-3 TGTGCCAGCAGCTTAGCAGGGATGAACACTGAAGCTTTCTTT CASSLAGMNTEAFF
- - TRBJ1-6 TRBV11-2 TGTGCCAGCAGCTCGACGGCAGGAGCCGGTAATTCACCCCTCCACTTT CASSSTAGAGNSPLHF
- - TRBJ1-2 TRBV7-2 TGTGCCAGCAGCTTAGCTCCGGGTGGTGGGGGCGGGTATGGCTACACCTTC CASSLAPGGGGGYGYTF
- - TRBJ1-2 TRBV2 TGTGCCAGCACCGAGGGGGGTTGGGGCTACACCTTC CASTEGGWGYTF
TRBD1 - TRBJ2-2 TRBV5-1 TGCGCCAGCAGCTTGGAAGGGGGCGTAGGCACCGGGGAGCTGTTTTTT CASSLEGGVGTGELFF
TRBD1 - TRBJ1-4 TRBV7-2 TGTGCCAGCAGTCTGACAGGGTTGGGAGAAAAACTGTTTTTT CASSLTGLGEKLFF
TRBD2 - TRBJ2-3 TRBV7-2 TGTGCCAGCAGTATAAGCGGGGGAGGGGATACGCAGTATTTT CASSISGGGDTQYF
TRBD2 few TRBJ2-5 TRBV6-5 TGTGCCAGCAGTTACTTGGGTAGCGGGACGGAAGAGACCCAGTACTTC CASSYLGSGTEETQYF
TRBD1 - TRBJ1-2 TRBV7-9 TGTGCCAGCAGCCCCCCGGGACAGGGGTCCGGCTACACCTTC CASSPPGQGSGYTF
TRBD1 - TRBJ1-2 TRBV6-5 TGTGCCAGCAGCCTGGACAGGGGCTATGGCTACACCTTC CASSLDRGYGYTF
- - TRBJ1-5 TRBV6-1 TGTGCCAGCAGTGATTGTCAGGGACCAGGAATATGCAATCAGCCCCAGCATTTT CASSDCQGPGICNQPQHF
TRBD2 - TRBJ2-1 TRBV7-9 TGTGCCAGCAGCTCTAGCGGGGGGTACAATGAGCAGTTCTTC CASSSSGGYNEQFF
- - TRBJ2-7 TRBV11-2 TGTGCCAGCAGCCTTCGTGGGGGCGACCTGATATCCTACGAGCAGTACTTC CASSLRGGDLISYEQYF
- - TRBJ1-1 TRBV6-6 TGTGCCAGCAGTTACAGGAACACTGAAGCTTTCTTT CASSYRNTEAFF
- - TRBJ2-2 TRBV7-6 TGTGCCAGCAGCTTATTAGTGGAGGTCGGCGGGGAGCTGTTTTTT CASSLLVEVGGELFF
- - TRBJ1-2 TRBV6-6 TGTGCCAGCAGGAACCTACGGTATGGCTACACCTTC CASRNLRYGYTF
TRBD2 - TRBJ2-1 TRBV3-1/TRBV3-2 TGTGCCAGCAGTCACCGACTAGCGGGGGCCTTACACTACAATGAGCAGTTCTTC CASSHRLAGALHYNEQFF
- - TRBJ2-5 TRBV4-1 TGCGCCAGCAGCCAGGACCGGGTCCCTCCGGAGACCCAGTACTTC CASSQDRVPPETQYF
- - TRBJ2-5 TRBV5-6 TGTGCCAGCAGCTTTTCCGGGGGCGGAGAGACCCAGTACTTC CASSFSGGGETQYF
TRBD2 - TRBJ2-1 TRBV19 TGTGCCAGTAGTAGGACTAGCGGGAGTCGAAATGAGCAGTTCTTC CASSRTSGSRNEQFF
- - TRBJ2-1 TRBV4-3 TGCGCCAGCAGCCAAGAATTTTTGCAGGGGCGATCGGCACTCTACAATGAGCAGTTCTTC CASSQEFLQGRSALYNEQFF
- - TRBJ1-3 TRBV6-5 TGTGCCAGCAGTCCCCAGTTATACTCTGGAAACACCATATATTTT CASSPQLYSGNTIYF
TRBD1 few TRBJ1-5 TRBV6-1 TGTGCCAGCAGTGGGAAAGACAGGGTCGGAGGTAGCCAGCCCCAGCATTTT CASSGKDRVGGSQPQHF
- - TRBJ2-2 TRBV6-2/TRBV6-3 TGTGCCAGCAGCCTCACCGGGGAGCTGTTTTTT CASSLTGELFF
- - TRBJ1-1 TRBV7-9 TGTGCCAGCCCCCGCTTATCGGGTTCCCGGCTGAACACTGAAGCTTTCTTT CASPRLSGSRLNTEAFF
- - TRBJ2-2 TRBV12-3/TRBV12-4 TGTGCCAGCAGCTGGGGTGGTTCCGGGGAGCTGTTTTTT CASSWGGSGELFF
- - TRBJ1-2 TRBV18 TGTGCCAGCTCACCATTACTCGGCAATGATGGCTACACCTTC CASSPLLGNDGYTF